These 27 T cell receptor beta chains originate from one sample sequenced in a study of blood T cells in healthy people across ages. Alongside a J-beta primer mix, a sample-barcoded 5' primer served in a second PCR lasting about 6 to 12 cycles. Each CDR3 protein gets one entry after TCRdb re-called the 5' RACE reads with MiXCR. The repertoire holds more than 700,000 distinct CDR3 sequences, with about 47% as singletons. Sequences were obtained from blood. The source is a man at least 80 years old in good health.

This clonotype was observed a few times. A much larger clone is a single base away; this may be a read error. The chain uses TRBV10-3 and TRBJ2-7; 7 bases align to TRBD1. Germline assignment: CDR1 ENHRY and CDR2 SYGVKD. This CDR3 comprises 13 residues. The V segment lost 2 bases and the J segment 9 bases; nucleotides outside the gene matches: 7. As DNA, the CDR3 is TGTGCCATCAGTGAGGTACAGGGGAACGGGCAGTACTTC. Amino acids: CAISEVQGNGQYF.

This clonotype has more than one count but fewer than ten. The V and J genes are TRBV7-2 and TRBJ2-2; a weak D match, TRBD1 (5 bases). The CDR3 extends over 15 amino acids. CDR1 is SGHTA, CDR2 FQGNSA, per germline. V lost 3 bases, J lost 1 base, and 9 bases lay in between. DNA for the CDR3: TGTGCCAGCAGCTTTCGAAGGGGGAACACCGGGGAGCTGTTTTTT. This gives the protein CASSFRRGNTGELFF.

J is TRBJ1-2 and V is TRBV5-1; 10 nucleotides agree with TRBD1. Germline assignment: CDR1 SGHRS and CDR2 YFSETQ. CDR3 length: 15 residues. Unmatched junction bases numbered 3, after V lost 1 base and J lost 3 bases. DNA for the CDR3: TGCGCCAGCAGCTTGAGTGGGACAGGGGACTATGGCTACACCTTC. This gives the protein CASSLSGTGDYGYTF.

The chain is built from TRBV5-1 and TRBJ2-7; TRBD2 matches 8 bases. V gave up 0 bases and J gave up 6 bases; unmatched junction bases: 5. The CDR3 consists of 14 residues. CDR1 and CDR2 from the germline V gene are SGHRS and YFSETQ. The CDR3 reads CASSLVAGRVEQYF. CDR3 sequence (DNA): TGCGCCAGCAGCTTGGTCGCCGGGAGGGTCGAGCAGTACTTC.

The rearrangement links TRBV28 to TRBJ2-5; unclear D gene. The CDR3 runs to 15 residues. V dropped 5 bases and J dropped 0 bases, with 13 bases sitting between them. CDR1 MDHEN and CDR2 SYDVKM come from the germline V gene. This CDR3 is CASSPVTEYQETQYF. Written as DNA, the CDR3 is TGTGCCAGCAGTCCGGTAACAGAGTACCAAGAGACCCAGTACTTC.

V is TRBV5-1 and J is TRBJ2-3; D ambiguous. Germline V gene lookup returns CDR1 SGHRS and CDR2 YFSETQ. Deletions cut 3 bases from V and 5 bases from J, with 7 bases between. The CDR3 has 12 residues. The CDR3 DNA follows: TGCGCCAGCAGCTCGTTGTTAGATACGCAGTATTTT. Amino acid sequence: CASSSLLDTQYF.

This clonotype was counted a few times. The genes are TRBV6-5 and TRBJ1-6; no definite D call. The CDR3 contains 14 residues. V was trimmed by 10 bases and J by 10 bases, leaving 20 bases between them. CDR1 MNHEY and CDR2 SVGAGI come from the germline V gene. The CDR3 DNA follows: TGTGCCACCAACCGGACCCCGGAGGGATCACCCCTCCACTTT. As protein: CATNRTPEGSPLHF.

The chain combines TRBV20-1 with TRBJ2-1; D might be TRBD2 (5 bases). Between the trimmed V and J ends, which lost 0 bases and 10 bases, there was a span of 13 bases. The V gene's germline CDR1 is DFQATT and CDR2 SNEGSKA (reference sequence). There are 13 residues in the CDR3. The CDR3 region has the DNA TGCAGTGCTAGAGATAACGGGCCTAGCGAGCAGTTCTTC. Translating gives CSARDNGPSEQFF.

This clonotype was seen a handful of times. The chain is built from TRBV7-2 and TRBJ2-2; perhaps TRBD1 as D (5 bases). The CDR3 contains 16 residues. Germline values: CDR1 SGHTA, CDR2 FQGNSA. The germline V and J ends were trimmed by 7 bases and 4 bases, with 19 bases remaining between them. The CDR3 sequence: CASTSRKQGSTGELFF. CDR3 in DNA: TGTGCCAGCACCTCTCGAAAGCAGGGTAGCACCGGGGAGCTGTTTTTT.

CDR3 bases: TGCAGTGCTAGAGATCCGGGGATCAGGGTGGCAGATACGCAGTATTTT. Encoded protein: CSARDPGIRVADTQYF. The chain is built from TRBV20-1 and TRBJ2-3, with D perhaps given as TRBD1 or TRBD2 (5 bases each). This CDR3 is 16 amino acids long. Germline values: CDR1 DFQATT, CDR2 SNEGSKA (reference sequence). Trimming stripped 0 bases from V and 4 bases from J, with 17 bases between.

At least ten counts were recorded for this clonotype. This sequence joins TRBV6-5 and TRBJ2-3, with 8 bases fitting TRBD2. The V gene end was trimmed by 0 bases and the J gene end by 6 bases; junction bases not matched to a gene: 8. Germline CDR1 is MNHEY and CDR2 is SVGAGI. The CDR3 extends over 16 amino acids. CDR3 coding DNA: TGTGCCAGCAGTTACTCGATACGGGGGGGAGAGGATACGCAGTATTTT. The encoded protein is CASSYSIRGGEDTQYF.

This clonotype occurred many times. The gene calls are TRBV18 and TRBJ2-7, with unresolved D. CDR1 is KGHSH and CDR2 is LQKENI in the germline V gene. The CDR3 length is 11 residues. With 8 bases removed from V and 2 bases from J, the gap between germline ends came to 7 bases. For the CDR3, the DNA is TGTGCCAGCCGAACAACCTACGAGCAGTACTTC. Protein sequence: CASRTTYEQYF.

The J gene is TRBJ1-2, the V gene TRBV19; TRBD1 agrees at 7 bases. In germline, CDR1 is LNHDA, CDR2 SQIVND (reference sequence). Trimming took 7 bases from V and 1 from J; bases not matched to a gene: 6. The CDR3 has 14 residues. CDR3 sequence: CASNTGQLNYGYTF. The DNA for the CDR3 is TGTGCCAGTAACACGGGACAGCTTAACTATGGCTACACCTTC.

As concerns this clonotype: A much larger clone differs from this one at a single base, so this may be a read error. The chain combines TRBV20-1 with TRBJ2-5, with D uncertain. CDR1 is DFQATT, CDR2 SNEGSKA, per germline (reference sequence). The CDR3 runs to 11 residues. V lost 4 bases to trimming and J lost 11 bases, with 14 bases between them. The CDR3 reads CSAIVWNEQYF. CDR3 DNA sequence: TGCAGTGCTATCGTCTGGAATGAGCAGTACTTC.

This rearrangement joins TRBV7-8 to TRBJ1-1; D is ambiguous. This CDR3 contains 12 residues. CDR1 and CDR2 from the germline V gene are SGHVS and FQNEAQ. V was pared by 6 bases and J by 4 bases, with 9 bases between. CDR3 amino acids: CASSHLGTEAFF. CDR3 DNA sequence: TGTGCCAGCAGTCACCTGGGCACTGAAGCTTTCTTT.

The chain combines TRBV10-3 with TRBJ1-1; D not certain. V shed 10 bases and J shed 0 bases, with 15 bases lying between them. The CDR3 consists of 14 residues. Germline V gene sequence: CDR1 ENHRY, CDR2 SYGVKD. The CDR3 sequence: CATRPSTLNTEAFF. As DNA, the CDR3 is TGTGCCACCCGACCGAGTACCTTGAACACTGAAGCTTTCTTT.

This clonotype was detected only a few times. The chain carries TRBV7-8 and TRBJ2-4; the D gene is possibly TRBD2 (5 bases). Trimming shortened V by 0 bases and J by 7 bases, and 13 bases separated the two germline ends. The CDR3 sequence is 15 residues long. Per germline, CDR1 SGHVS and CDR2 FQNEAQ. CDR3 DNA sequence: TGTGCCAGCAGCTTAGCTACAGCGGATTGGAACATTCAGTACTTC. Its translation is CASSLATADWNIQYF.

The chain has TRBV27 and TRBJ1-2; 8 bases agree with TRBD1. Germline V gene sequence: CDR1 MNHEY, CDR2 SMNVEV (reference sequence). The CDR3 is 15 residues long. With 3 bases clipped from V and 4 bases from J, the junction kept 7 bases outside the gene matches. For the CDR3, the DNA is TGTGCCAGCAGTTTCGGACAGGGTTTTGCCTATGGCTACACCTTC. It translates to CASSFGQGFAYGYTF.

This clonotype was seen a handful of times. The chain carries TRBV20-1 and TRBJ1-2; no clear D gene. The length of the CDR3 is 11 residues. The germline V and J ends were trimmed by 3 bases and 7 bases, with 9 bases remaining between them. Germline V CDR1 and CDR2: DFQATT, SNEGSKA (reference sequence). This CDR3 reads CSARVHPGYTF. As DNA, the CDR3 is TGCAGTGCTAGGGTTCACCCTGGCTACACCTTC.

The V and J genes are TRBV30 and TRBJ1-3; unclear D gene. With 2 bases removed from V and 0 bases from J, the gap between germline ends came to 5 bases. From germline, CDR1 is GTSNPN and CDR2 SVGIG (reference sequence). This CDR3 is built from 13 residues. The CDR3 reads CAWSPRSGNTIYF. The CDR3 DNA reads TGTGCCTGGAGTCCCCGCTCTGGAAACACCATATATTTT.

In this sample, this clonotype turned up a few times. V usage is TRBV5-1 and J usage is TRBJ2-3; D is ambiguous. CDR3 length: 14 residues. Trimming removed 4 bases at V and 1 base at J, with 10 bases between. CDR1 is SGHRS, CDR2 YFSETQ, per germline. The CDR3 loop reads CASSTFLGTDTQYF. The CDR3 DNA is TGCGCCAGCAGCACGTTCTTGGGCACAGATACGCAGTATTTT.

The chain employs TRBV5-1 and TRBJ2-3, with TRBD1 as a possible D gene (6 bases). CDR1 is SGHRS and CDR2 is YFSETQ in the germline V gene. The CDR3 sequence is 15 residues long. Trimming cost V 0 bases and J 7 bases, with 15 bases left between them. CDR3 coding DNA: TGCGCCAGCAGCTTGGGTGTAAACAGGGAAAATACGCAGTATTTT. Amino acid sequence: CASSLGVNRENTQYF.

The V and J genes are TRBV4-1 and TRBJ2-1, with 10 bases identical to TRBD2. This CDR3 contains 16 residues. Germline V gene data show CDR1 as MGHRA and CDR2 as YSYEKL. V lost 2 bases, J lost 9 bases, and 10 bases stayed unmatched. Here the CDR3 DNA reads TGCGCCAGCAGCCAAATCAGCGGGGGGGCCTTTAGTGAGCAGTTCTTC. Its protein product is CASSQISGGAFSEQFF.

The chain uses TRBV20-1 and TRBJ2-1, with D perhaps TRBD1 or TRBD2 (6 bases each). V was shortened by 3 bases and J by 8 bases, with 14 bases between the two germline ends. Germline CDR1 is DFQATT and CDR2 is SNEGSKA (reference sequence). The CDR3 is made up of 13 amino acids. The CDR3 reads CSASERGVDEQFF. The DNA of the CDR3 is TGCAGTGCTAGTGAGAGGGGGGTCGATGAGCAGTTCTTC.

The V call is TRBV29-1, the J call TRBJ2-3; TRBD2 matches at 7 bases. The germline V gene has CDR1 SQVTM and CDR2 ANQGSEA. V gave up 4 bases and J gave up 4 bases; unmatched junction bases: 5. CDR3 length: 13 amino acids. The CDR3 coding sequence is TGCAGCGTTGGTTGGGGGGGGTCAGATACGCAGTATTTT. Residues: CSVGWGGSDTQYF.

This clonotype was observed a few times. The chain couples TRBV7-3 to TRBJ2-3, with D perhaps matching TRBD1 or TRBD2 (6 bases each). Germline values: CDR1 SGHTA, CDR2 FQGTGA. There are 17 residues in the CDR3. V lost 1 base and J lost 2, with 16 bases in between. The DNA of the CDR3 is TGTGCCAGCAGCTTAATTCCCTGGGGGGCGAACACAGATACGCAGTATTTT. Translated: CASSLIPWGANTDTQYF. Drawing the rest from reference TRBV7-3 and TRBJ2-3, the complete variable domain is GAGVSQTPSNKVTEKGKYVELRCDPISGHTALYWYRQSLGQGPEFLIYFQGTGAADDSGLPNDRFFAVRPEGSVSTLKIQRTERGDSAVYLCASSLIPWGANTDTQYFGPGTRLTVL.

This clonotype was detected many times. The V and J genes are TRBV20-1 and TRBJ2-3, with 9 positions matching TRBD2. The CDR3 contains 12 residues. The V gene's germline CDR1 is DFQATT and CDR2 SNEGSKA (reference sequence). Unmatched junction bases numbered 3, after V lost 5 bases and J lost 6 bases. The CDR3 reads CSAGLARDTQYF. DNA for the CDR3: TGCAGTGCTGGACTAGCGCGCGATACGCAGTATTTT.